The rows below give T cell receptor beta chains drawn from one sample of a study of T cells in Graves' hyperthyroidism and ophthalmopathy. TCRdb itself ran the multiplex PCR reads through MiXCR, one entry per CDR3 protein. The sample includes under 500,000 distinct CDR3 sequences, over 12% seen only once; the top ten take 28%. Source material: blood. These receptors were obtained from a man in his fifties or sixties with Graves' ophthalmopathy. Each CDR3 is given with its conserved first and last residue. A D gene is named only where the DNA matches it firmly. Clone size is stated in some rows and not others, as once, few, many or a class when expanded.

d_gene: -
v_gene: TRBV6-6
abundance: many
j_gene: TRBJ1-2
CDR3nt: TGTGCCAGCAGTTACTCCCCAAACTATGGCTACACCTTC
CDR3aa: CASSYSPNYGYTF

d_gene: TRBD2
v_gene: TRBV5-1
abundance: many
j_gene: TRBJ2-3
CDR3nt: TGCGCCAGCAGCTTACTAGCGGGATCGATAAATACGCAGTATTTT
CDR3aa: CASSLLAGSINTQYF

d_gene: TRBD1
v_gene: TRBV27
abundance: -
j_gene: TRBJ1-2
CDR3nt: TGTGCCAGCAGTTTATCCCGGGGACAGGGGCACTATGGCTACACCTTC
CDR3aa: CASSLSRGQGHYGYTF

d_gene: -
v_gene: TRBV20-1
abundance: few
j_gene: TRBJ1-4
CDR3nt: TGCAGTGCTAGGACAACAAATGAAAAACTGTTTTTT
CDR3aa: CSARTTNEKLFF

d_gene: TRBD1
v_gene: TRBV6-1
abundance: few
j_gene: TRBJ2-1
CDR3nt: TGTGCCAGCAGTGTCCGGGACAGGGTCAGTGAGCAGTTCTTC
CDR3aa: CASSVRDRVSEQFF

d_gene: -
v_gene: TRBV18
abundance: many
j_gene: TRBJ1-1
CDR3nt: TGTGCCAGCTCACCACAGGGACGGAACACTGAAGCTTTCTTT
CDR3aa: CASSPQGRNTEAFF

d_gene: TRBD2
v_gene: TRBV2
abundance: few
j_gene: TRBJ2-7
CDR3nt: TGTGCCAGTGTAGACCGGGGGGTCGGTCTCGAGCAGTACTTC
CDR3aa: CASVDRGVGLEQYF

d_gene: TRBD2
v_gene: TRBV24-1
abundance: -
j_gene: TRBJ2-2
CDR3nt: TGTGCCACCAGAGGCGGGGGGAACACCGGGGAGCTGTTTTTT
CDR3aa: CATRGGGNTGELFF

d_gene: -
v_gene: TRBV5-1
abundance: few
j_gene: TRBJ2-1
CDR3nt: TGCGCCAGCAGCTTCCGGGCGCAAAGCTCCTACAATGAGCAGGTCTTC
CDR3aa: CASSFRAQSSYNEQVF

d_gene: -
v_gene: TRBV7-9
abundance: many
j_gene: TRBJ2-1
CDR3nt: TGTGCCAGCAGCCCCACAAGAGACAATGAGCAGTTCTTC
CDR3aa: CASSPTRDNEQFF

d_gene: TRBD2
v_gene: TRBV5-1
abundance: many
j_gene: TRBJ2-1
CDR3nt: TGCGCCAGCAGCTCGGCGGCTAGCGGGATTATGAATGAGCAGTTCTTC
CDR3aa: CASSSAASGIMNEQFF

d_gene: TRBD1
v_gene: TRBV14
abundance: many
j_gene: TRBJ2-1
CDR3nt: TGTGCCAGCAGCCAGGACGACAGGGGATGGGCCTACAATGAGCAGTTCTTC
CDR3aa: CASSQDDRGWAYNEQFF

d_gene: -
v_gene: TRBV18
abundance: many
j_gene: TRBJ2-1
CDR3nt: TGTGCCAGCGCACCAGGCCTTGACAATGAGCAGTTCTTC
CDR3aa: CASAPGLDNEQFF

d_gene: TRBD1
v_gene: TRBV11-2
abundance: many
j_gene: TRBJ1-5
CDR3nt: TGTGCCAGCAGCGAGACAGGGTCCAATCAGCCCCAGCATTTT
CDR3aa: CASSETGSNQPQHF

d_gene: -
v_gene: TRBV20-1
abundance: many
j_gene: TRBJ2-7
CDR3nt: TGCAGTGCCTTAAAGACAGGGAGGACCTACGAGCAGTACTTC
CDR3aa: CSALKTGRTYEQYF

d_gene: TRBD2
v_gene: TRBV30
abundance: many
j_gene: TRBJ2-3
CDR3nt: TGTGCTTGGGGGGTAGCGGGGAGATCCACAGATACGCAGTATTTT
CDR3aa: CAWGVAGRSTDTQYF

d_gene: -
v_gene: TRBV19
abundance: -
j_gene: TRBJ1-2
CDR3nt: TGTGCCAGTAGTATAGGTTCCGGGACCAACTATGGCTACACCTTC
CDR3aa: CASSIGSGTNYGYTF

d_gene: -
v_gene: TRBV4-1
abundance: many
j_gene: TRBJ2-1
CDR3nt: TGCGCCAGCAGCCCCGGACTGACCTACAATGAGCAGTTCTTC
CDR3aa: CASSPGLTYNEQFF

d_gene: TRBD2
v_gene: TRBV20-1
abundance: many
j_gene: TRBJ2-3
CDR3nt: TGCAGTGCTTATAGCGGGGAACGTAGCACAGATACGCAGTATTTT
CDR3aa: CSAYSGERSTDTQYF

d_gene: TRBD1
v_gene: TRBV20-1
abundance: many
j_gene: TRBJ2-5
CDR3nt: TGCAGTGCAGACAGGGGAGAGACCCAGTACTTC
CDR3aa: CSADRGETQYF

d_gene: -
v_gene: TRBV6-1
abundance: -
j_gene: TRBJ1-6
CDR3nt: TGTGCCAGCAGTGCTTCGGGCGGAGGCAATTCACCCCTCCACTTT
CDR3aa: CASSASGGGNSPLHF

d_gene: -
v_gene: TRBV7-9
abundance: many
j_gene: TRBJ2-5
CDR3nt: TGTGCCAGCAGCTCGGGACCCGAGCAGACCCAGTACTTC
CDR3aa: CASSSGPEQTQYF

d_gene: -
v_gene: TRBV7-9
abundance: -
j_gene: TRBJ2-7
CDR3nt: TGTGCCAGCAGCTCTCAGGGTGGGGAGCAGTACTTC
CDR3aa: CASSSQGGEQYF

d_gene: TRBD2
v_gene: TRBV7-9
abundance: many
j_gene: TRBJ2-5
CDR3nt: TGTGCCAGCAGCTTAGCGTCAAGCGACGCGGGGGCCCAGTACTTC
CDR3aa: CASSLASSDAGAQYF

d_gene: -
v_gene: TRBV7-8
abundance: many
j_gene: TRBJ1-6
CDR3nt: TGTGCCAGCAGCTTAGACCGGAATTCACCCCTCCACTTT
CDR3aa: CASSLDRNSPLHF

d_gene: -
v_gene: TRBV28
abundance: many
j_gene: TRBJ1-1
CDR3nt: TGTGCCAGCAGCTACGAACCTTTAGGGGGCACTGAAGCTTTCTTT
CDR3aa: CASSYEPLGGTEAFF

d_gene: -
v_gene: TRBV7-2
abundance: few
j_gene: TRBJ1-3
CDR3nt: TGTGCCAGCAGCCCGGGACCTTTGGCTGGAAACACCATATATTTT
CDR3aa: CASSPGPLAGNTIYF

d_gene: TRBD2
v_gene: TRBV2
abundance: many
j_gene: TRBJ2-3
CDR3nt: TGTGCCAGCAGTGTGGGGCTAGCGGGAGGTGGCAGTACGCAGTATTTT
CDR3aa: CASSVGLAGGGSTQYF

d_gene: -
v_gene: TRBV24-1
abundance: many
j_gene: TRBJ1-1
CDR3nt: TGTGCCACCAGGGACAACCTCCTGAACACTGAAGCTTTCTTT
CDR3aa: CATRDNLLNTEAFF

d_gene: TRBD1
v_gene: TRBV6-1
abundance: few
j_gene: TRBJ1-1
CDR3nt: TGTGCCAGCAGTTATCAGGGGGCAAACACTGAAGCTTTCTTT
CDR3aa: CASSYQGANTEAFF

d_gene: -
v_gene: TRBV19
abundance: few
j_gene: TRBJ2-1
CDR3nt: TGTGCCAGTAAAAGCGGAGTTGACTACAATGAGCAGTTCTTC
CDR3aa: CASKSGVDYNEQFF

d_gene: TRBD2
v_gene: TRBV7-6
abundance: many
j_gene: TRBJ2-2
CDR3nt: TGTGCCAGCAGCTCCTATAGCGGGGGGGCGACCACCGGGGAGCTGTTTTTT
CDR3aa: CASSSYSGGATTGELFF

d_gene: TRBD1
v_gene: TRBV5-1
abundance: -
j_gene: TRBJ1-4
CDR3nt: TGCGCCAGCAGCTTGGCCGGGACAGACGGAGGGAAACTGTTTTTT
CDR3aa: CASSLAGTDGGKLFF

d_gene: TRBD1
v_gene: TRBV2
abundance: -
j_gene: TRBJ1-2
CDR3nt: TGTGCCGGCAGTTCTAAAACAGGGGGCGCGGGAGGCTACACCTTC
CDR3aa: CAGSSKTGGAGGYTF

d_gene: TRBD1
v_gene: TRBV9
abundance: many
j_gene: TRBJ2-7
CDR3nt: TGTGCCAGCAGCGCAGAAAGGGGGCTGGACGAGCAGTACTTC
CDR3aa: CASSAERGLDEQYF

d_gene: -
v_gene: TRBV9
abundance: -
j_gene: TRBJ2-5
CDR3nt: TGTGCCAGCAGCGTAGCGGCCTTGGAGACCCAGTACTTC
CDR3aa: CASSVAALETQYF

d_gene: TRBD1
v_gene: TRBV14
abundance: -
j_gene: TRBJ1-2
CDR3nt: TGTGCCAGCAGCCAAGTAGCTCCGACAGGGGATGGCTACACCTTC
CDR3aa: CASSQVAPTGDGYTF

d_gene: TRBD1
v_gene: TRBV7-2
abundance: -
j_gene: TRBJ1-6
CDR3nt: TGTGCCAGCAGCCTGACAGGGAATAATAATTCACCCCTCCACTTT
CDR3aa: CASSLTGNNNSPLHF

d_gene: TRBD1
v_gene: TRBV7-2
abundance: -
j_gene: TRBJ2-7
CDR3nt: TGTGCCAGCAGTCACAGGGGGCCATACGAGCAGTACTTC
CDR3aa: CASSHRGPYEQYF

d_gene: -
v_gene: TRBV30
abundance: many
j_gene: TRBJ2-2
CDR3nt: TGTGCCTGGAGTGGGTCCTACACCGGGGAGCTGTTTTTT
CDR3aa: CAWSGSYTGELFF